Listed here is a single TCR beta chain. Reverse transcription of roughly 0.5 to 1 ug RNA was carried out with random hexamers. TCRdb re-called the immunoSEQ multiplex PCR reads with MiXCR, one entry per CDR3 protein. This table has about 300,000 distinct CDR3 sequences, 75% to 90% appearing once. The sample originates from a study of CD8 T cells in Susac syndrome. Looked up from germline, CDR1 is SGHAT and CDR2 is FQDESV (reference sequence). V lost 5 bases to trimming and J lost 2 bases; unmatched junction nucleotides: 10. The CDR3 length is 18 residues. The rearrangement uses TRBV11-1 and TRBJ2-3; 13 bases match TRBD2. The sample consisted of CD8+ T cells from PBMCs. The receptor comes from a human donor with multiple sclerosis. The CDR3 region has the DNA TGTGCCAGCAGCGAAGGGACTAGCGGGGACCTCGTCACAGATACGCAGTATTTT. This translates into CASSEGTSGDLVTDTQYF.